The present TCR beta chain was sequenced within a study of technical replicates of blood from four donors (dated by TCRdb to about 2017). A remark on this clone: Its antigen has not been determined. Within one base of it there is no much larger clone, and no base qualities were kept.

Library generation was performed with the immunoSEQ multiplex PCR assay. Imported from immuneACCESS, the table was reduced by TCRdb to in-frame sequences with V and J called. These copies leave out some clones; in studies compared against another copy, an unresolved V gene accounts for under half, and the cause of the remainder is not known. The sample has about 53,000 clones on record, 70% to 90% of them singletons. Jointly, the top ten make up approximately 5.9% of the sample. Per the germline V gene, MNHEY is the CDR1 and SVGAGI is the CDR2. The CDR3 holds 15 amino acids from the cysteine to the phenylalanine. The entry retains the CDR3 DNA only, 45 bases that are in frame from base 1. Trimming takes 4 bases off V and 6 bases off J; junction bases not matched to a gene: 4.

Sequenced: PBMCs. The sequence was obtained from a human donor in good health. Some clones in this sample may be carry-over from other donors' samples. In this chain, TRBV6-5 is recombined with TRBJ1-5, with 12 bases in between that match TRBD1. The CDR3 reads CASSSGTGGFQPQHF. The nucleotide sequence reads TGTGCCAGCAGTTCCGGGACAGGGGGCTTTCAGCCCCAGCATTTT.